The TCR beta chain under discussion was sequenced for a study of T cell responses to AZD1222 COVID-19 vaccine. Broader study findings: A mostly white British donor set with more females was recruited, and clonal diversity was possibly underestimated. Only five to seven AZD1222 recipients were seropositive at baseline.

Whether given at about 4 or about 12 weeks, second doses were pooled. Assay used: immunoSEQ multiplex PCR; TCRdb lists only in-frame clones, some missing. The sample yields some 170,000 clones, approximately 87% seen once. Trimming shortened V by 9 bases and J by 0 bases, and 12 bases separated the two germline ends. The CDR3 length is 13 residues. The V gene's germline CDR1 is MNHEY and CDR2 SMNVEV (reference sequence). Details on this clone: Its matching antigen is unknown.

The clonotype was recovered from an adult who received the AZD1222 COVID-19 vaccine. The chain recombines TRBV27 with TRBJ2-7; D may be TRBD2 (5 bases). The source material was peripheral blood, sampled 28 days after the second AZD1222 dose. CDR3 DNA: TGTGCCAGTCAGGACGGGAACTCCTACGAGCAGTACTTC. Its translation is CASQDGNSYEQYF.